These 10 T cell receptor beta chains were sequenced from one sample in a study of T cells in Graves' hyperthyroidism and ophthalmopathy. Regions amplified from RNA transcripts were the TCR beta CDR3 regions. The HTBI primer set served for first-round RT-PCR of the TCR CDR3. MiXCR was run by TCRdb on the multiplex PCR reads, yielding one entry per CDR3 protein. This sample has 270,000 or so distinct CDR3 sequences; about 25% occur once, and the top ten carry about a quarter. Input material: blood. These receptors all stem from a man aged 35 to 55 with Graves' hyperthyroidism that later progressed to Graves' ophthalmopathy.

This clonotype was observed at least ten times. CDR3 sequence: CASILSGTPYEQYF. As DNA, the CDR3 is TGTGCCAGCATCCTCTCCGGGACTCCCTACGAGCAGTACTTC. This sequence joins TRBV28 and TRBJ2-7, with D tentatively TRBD2 (6 bases). Trimming pared 7 bases from V and 2 bases from J, leaving 15 bases between. The CDR3 covers 14 residues. The germline CDR1 and CDR2 sequences are MDHEN and SYDVKM.

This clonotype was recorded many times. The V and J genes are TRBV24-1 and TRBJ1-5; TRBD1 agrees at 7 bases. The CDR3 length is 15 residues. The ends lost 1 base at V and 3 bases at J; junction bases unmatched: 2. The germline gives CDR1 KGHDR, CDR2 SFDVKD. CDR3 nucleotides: TGTGCCACCAGTGATTTCAGGGGGATCAATCAGCCCCAGCATTTT. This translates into CATSDFRGINQPQHF.

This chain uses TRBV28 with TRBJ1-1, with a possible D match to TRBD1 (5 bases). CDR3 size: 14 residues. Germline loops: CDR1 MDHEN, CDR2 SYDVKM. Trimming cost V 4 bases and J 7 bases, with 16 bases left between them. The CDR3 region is CASSSTGVEGEAFF. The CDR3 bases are TGTGCCAGCAGTTCCACGGGGGTGGAGGGTGAAGCTTTCTTT.

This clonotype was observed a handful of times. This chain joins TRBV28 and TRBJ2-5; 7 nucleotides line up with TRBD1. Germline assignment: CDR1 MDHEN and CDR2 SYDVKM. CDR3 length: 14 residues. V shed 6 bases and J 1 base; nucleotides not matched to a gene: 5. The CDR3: CASSRGDSQETQYF. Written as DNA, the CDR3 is TGTGCCAGCAGCCGAGGGGACAGCCAAGAGACCCAGTACTTC.

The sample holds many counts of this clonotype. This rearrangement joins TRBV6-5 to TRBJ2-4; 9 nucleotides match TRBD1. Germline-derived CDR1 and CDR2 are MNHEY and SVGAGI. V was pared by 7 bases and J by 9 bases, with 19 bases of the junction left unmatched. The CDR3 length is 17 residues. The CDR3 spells CASTDYRGPEGRLIQYF. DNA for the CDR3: TGTGCCAGCACCGACTACAGGGGGCCAGAGGGCCGGCTCATTCAGTACTTC.

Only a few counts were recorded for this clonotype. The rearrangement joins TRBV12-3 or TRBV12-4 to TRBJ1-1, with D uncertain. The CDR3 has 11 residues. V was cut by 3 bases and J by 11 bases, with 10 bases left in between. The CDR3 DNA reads TGTGCCAGCAGTTTTCTGGGTCGGGCTTTCTTT. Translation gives CASSFLGRAFF.

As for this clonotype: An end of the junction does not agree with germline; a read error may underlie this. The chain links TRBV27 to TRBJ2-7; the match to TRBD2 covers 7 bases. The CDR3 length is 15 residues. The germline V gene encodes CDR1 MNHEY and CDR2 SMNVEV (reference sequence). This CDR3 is CASSLSIGEGYGQYF. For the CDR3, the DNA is TGTGCCAGCAGTTTATCGATTGGGGAGGGGTACGGGCAGTACTTC.

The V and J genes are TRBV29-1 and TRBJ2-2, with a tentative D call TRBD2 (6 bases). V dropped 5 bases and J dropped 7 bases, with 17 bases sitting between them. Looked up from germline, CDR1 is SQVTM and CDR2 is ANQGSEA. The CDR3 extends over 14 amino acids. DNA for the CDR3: TGCAGCGTTCGCTCTGGGGGAGGCGGCGGGGAGCTGTTTTTT. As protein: CSVRSGGGGGELFF.

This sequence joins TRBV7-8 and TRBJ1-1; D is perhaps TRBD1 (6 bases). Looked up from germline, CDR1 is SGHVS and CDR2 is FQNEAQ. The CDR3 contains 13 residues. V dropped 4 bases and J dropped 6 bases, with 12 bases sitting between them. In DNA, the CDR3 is TGTGCCAGCAGCTACGACAGGTCCCCTGAAGCTTTCTTT. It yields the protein CASSYDRSPEAFF.

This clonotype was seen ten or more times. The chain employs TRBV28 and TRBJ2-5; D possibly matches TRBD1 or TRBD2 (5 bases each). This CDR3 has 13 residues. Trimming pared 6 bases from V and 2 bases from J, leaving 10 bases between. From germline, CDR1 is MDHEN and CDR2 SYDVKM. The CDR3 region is CASRSWGQETQYF. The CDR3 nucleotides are TGTGCCAGCAGGTCGTGGGGGCAAGAGACCCAGTACTTC.